This T cell receptor (beta chain) derives from a study of response to subunit inactivated influenza vaccine. Study-wide results and limits: The authors suggested that few new T cells are recruited per seasonal influenza vaccination.

The length of the CDR3 is 14 residues. Trimming pared 1 base from V and 10 bases from J, leaving 14 bases between. This clonotype was seen more than once but under ten times. Antigen unknown. TCRdb reanalysed the RT-PCR reads using MiXCR and keeps one entry per CDR3 protein. This repertoire shows about 700,000 distinct CDR3 sequences, approximately 15% found once; its top ten account for around 7%. The genes are TRBV12-3 or TRBV12-4 and TRBJ2-1; D is uncertain. This receptor was obtained from a man between 50 and 59 years old who received an inactivated influenza vaccine. This sample comprised PBMCs from blood, obtained 14 to 15 days before vaccination. CDR3 residues: CASSLVGSRHEQFF. CDR3 DNA: TGTGCCAGCAGTTTAGTTGGCTCCCGTCACGAGCAGTTCTTC.